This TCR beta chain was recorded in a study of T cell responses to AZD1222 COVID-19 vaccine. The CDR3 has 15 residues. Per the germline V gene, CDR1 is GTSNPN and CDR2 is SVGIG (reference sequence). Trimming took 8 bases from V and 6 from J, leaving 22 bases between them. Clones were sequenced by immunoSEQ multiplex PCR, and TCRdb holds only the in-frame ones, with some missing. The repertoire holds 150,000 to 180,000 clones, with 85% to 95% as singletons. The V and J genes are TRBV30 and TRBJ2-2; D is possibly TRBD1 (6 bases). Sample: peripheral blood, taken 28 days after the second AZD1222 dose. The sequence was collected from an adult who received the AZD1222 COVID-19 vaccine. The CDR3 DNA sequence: TGTGCCGCCCCACCGGACAGATTAGGGGCCGGGGAGCTGTTTTTT. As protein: CAAPPDRLGAGELFF. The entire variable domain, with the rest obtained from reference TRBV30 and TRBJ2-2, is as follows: SQTIHQWPATLVQPVGSPLSLECTVEGTSNPNLYWYRQAAGRGLQLLFYSVGIGQISSEVPQNLSASRPQDRQFILSSKKLLLSDSGFYLCAAPPDRLGAGELFFGEGSRLTVL.